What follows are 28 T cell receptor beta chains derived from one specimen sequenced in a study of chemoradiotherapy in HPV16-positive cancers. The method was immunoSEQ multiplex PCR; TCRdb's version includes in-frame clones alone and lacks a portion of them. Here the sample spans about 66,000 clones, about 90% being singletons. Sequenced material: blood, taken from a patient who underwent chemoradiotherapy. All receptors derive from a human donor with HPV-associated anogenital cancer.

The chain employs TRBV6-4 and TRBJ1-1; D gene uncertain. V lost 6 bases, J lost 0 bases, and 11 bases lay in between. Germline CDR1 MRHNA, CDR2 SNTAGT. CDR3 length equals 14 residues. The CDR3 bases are TGTGCCAGCAGACGCGAGCCCTTGAACACTGAAGCTTTCTTT. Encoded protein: CASRREPLNTEAFF.

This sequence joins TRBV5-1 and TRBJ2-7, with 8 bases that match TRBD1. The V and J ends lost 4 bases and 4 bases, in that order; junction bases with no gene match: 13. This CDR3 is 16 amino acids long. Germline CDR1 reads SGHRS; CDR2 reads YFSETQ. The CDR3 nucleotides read TGCGCCAGCAGCCTTGCCGGACAGGGAAAAAGTTACGAGCAGTACTTC. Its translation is CASSLAGQGKSYEQYF. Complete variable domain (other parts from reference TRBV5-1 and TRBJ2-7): KAGVTQTPRYLIKTRGQQVTLSCSPISGHRSVSWYQQTPGQGLQFLFEYFSETQRNKGNFPGRFSGRQFSNSRSEMNVSTLELGDSALYLCASSLAGQGKSYEQYFGPGTRLTVT.

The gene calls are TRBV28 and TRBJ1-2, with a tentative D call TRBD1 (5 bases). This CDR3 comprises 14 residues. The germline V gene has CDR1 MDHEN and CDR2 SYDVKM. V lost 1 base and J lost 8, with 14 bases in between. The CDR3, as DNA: TGTGCCAGCAGTTTATATCAGGGACTAATGGGCTACACCTTC. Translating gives CASSLYQGLMGYTF.

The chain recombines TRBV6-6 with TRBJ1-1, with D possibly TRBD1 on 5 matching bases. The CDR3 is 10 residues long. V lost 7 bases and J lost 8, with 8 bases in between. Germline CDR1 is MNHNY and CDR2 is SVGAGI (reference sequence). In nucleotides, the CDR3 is TGTGCCAGCACCAGGGACGAAGCTTTCTTT. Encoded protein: CASTRDEAFF.

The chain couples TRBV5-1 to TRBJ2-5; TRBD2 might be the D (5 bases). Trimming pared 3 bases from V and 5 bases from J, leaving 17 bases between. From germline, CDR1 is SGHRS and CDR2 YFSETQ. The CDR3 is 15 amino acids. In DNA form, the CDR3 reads TGCGCCAGCAGCTCGGCCGGGGTCCGGCCGGAGACCCAGTACTTC. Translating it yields CASSSAGVRPETQYF.

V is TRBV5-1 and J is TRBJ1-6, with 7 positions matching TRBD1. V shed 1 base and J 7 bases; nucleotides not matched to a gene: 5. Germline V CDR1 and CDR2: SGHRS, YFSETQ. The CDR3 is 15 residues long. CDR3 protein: CASSLIDRANSPLHF. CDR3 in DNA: TGCGCCAGCAGCTTGATCGACAGGGCAAATTCACCCCTCCACTTT.

CDR3 amino acids: CASSFQPNTEAFF. As DNA, the CDR3 is TGTGCCAGCAGCTTCCAACCGAACACTGAAGCTTTCTTT. This chain connects TRBV11-2 to TRBJ1-1; no clear D gene. V was trimmed by 3 bases and J by 1 base, leaving 6 bases between them. The CDR3 runs to 13 residues. The germline CDR1 and CDR2 sequences are SGHAT and FQNNGV.

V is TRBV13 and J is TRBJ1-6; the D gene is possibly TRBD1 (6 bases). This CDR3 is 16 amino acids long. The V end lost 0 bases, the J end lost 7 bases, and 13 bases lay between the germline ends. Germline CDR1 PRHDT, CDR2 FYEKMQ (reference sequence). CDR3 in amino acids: CASSLGRSQGNSPLHF. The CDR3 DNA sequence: TGTGCCAGCAGCTTAGGGAGGTCACAGGGAAATTCACCCCTCCACTTT.

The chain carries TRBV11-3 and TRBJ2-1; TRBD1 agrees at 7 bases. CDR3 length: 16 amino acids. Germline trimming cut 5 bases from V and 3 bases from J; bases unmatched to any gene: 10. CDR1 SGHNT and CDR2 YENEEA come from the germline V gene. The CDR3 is CASSPRTGHGYNEQFF. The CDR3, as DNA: TGTGCCAGCAGCCCGCGGACAGGCCATGGCTACAATGAGCAGTTCTTC. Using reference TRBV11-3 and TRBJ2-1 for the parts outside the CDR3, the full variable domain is EAGVVQSPRYKIIEKKQPVAFWCNPISGHNTLYWYLQNLGQGPELLIRYENEEAVDDSQLPKDRFSAERLKGVDSTLKIQPAELGDSAVYLCASSPRTGHGYNEQFFGPGTRLTVL.

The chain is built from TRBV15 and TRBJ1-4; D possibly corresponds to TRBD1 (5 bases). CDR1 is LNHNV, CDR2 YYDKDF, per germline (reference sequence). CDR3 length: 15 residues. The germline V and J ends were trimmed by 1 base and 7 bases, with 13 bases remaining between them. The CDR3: CATSRAGGNGEKLFF. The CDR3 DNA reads TGTGCCACCAGCAGAGCCGGGGGGAACGGTGAAAAACTGTTTTTT.

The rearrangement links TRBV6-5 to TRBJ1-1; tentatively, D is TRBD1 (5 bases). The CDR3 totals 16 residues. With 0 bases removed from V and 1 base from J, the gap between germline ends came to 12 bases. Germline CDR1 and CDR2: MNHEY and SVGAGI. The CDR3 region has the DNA TGTGCCAGCAGTTACTCGAATGGGGGGACGAACACTGAAGCTTTCTTT. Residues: CASSYSNGGTNTEAFF.

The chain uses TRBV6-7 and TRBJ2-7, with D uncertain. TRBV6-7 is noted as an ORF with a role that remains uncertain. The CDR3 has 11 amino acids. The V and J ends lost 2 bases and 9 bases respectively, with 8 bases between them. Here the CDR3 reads CASSYPTAQYF. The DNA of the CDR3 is TGTGCCAGCAGTTACCCGACCGCGCAGTACTTC.

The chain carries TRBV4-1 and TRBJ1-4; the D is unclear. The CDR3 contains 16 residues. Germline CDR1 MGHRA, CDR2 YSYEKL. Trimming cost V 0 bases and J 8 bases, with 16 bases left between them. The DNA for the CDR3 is TGCGCCAGCAGCCAAGAGCGTGATCCCTCGTGGGAAAAACTGTTTTTT. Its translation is CASSQERDPSWEKLFF.

The CDR3 here is CASSFGQGVGSYEQYF. CDR3 in DNA: TGTGCCAGCAGCTTCGGACAGGGAGTGGGCTCCTACGAGCAGTACTTC. The rearrangement links TRBV13 to TRBJ2-7, with 8 nucleotides matching TRBD1. The CDR3 consists of 16 residues. CDR1 and CDR2 (germline): PRHDT, FYEKMQ (reference sequence). V dropped 3 bases and J dropped 0; count of bases not matched to a gene: 7.

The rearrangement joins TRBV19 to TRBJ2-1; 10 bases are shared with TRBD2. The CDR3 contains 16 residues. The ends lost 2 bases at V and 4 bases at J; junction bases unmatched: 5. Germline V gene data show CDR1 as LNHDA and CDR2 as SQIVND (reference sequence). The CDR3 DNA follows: TGTGCCAGTAGTATATCGGGACTAGCGAAATACAATGAGCAGTTCTTC. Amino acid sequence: CASSISGLAKYNEQFF.

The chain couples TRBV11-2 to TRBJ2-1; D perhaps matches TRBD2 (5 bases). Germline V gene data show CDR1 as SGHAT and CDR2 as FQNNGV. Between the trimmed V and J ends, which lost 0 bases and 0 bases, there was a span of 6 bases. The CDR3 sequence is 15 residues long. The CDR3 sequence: CASSLERGSYNEQFF. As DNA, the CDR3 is TGTGCCAGCAGCTTAGAACGGGGCTCCTACAATGAGCAGTTCTTC.

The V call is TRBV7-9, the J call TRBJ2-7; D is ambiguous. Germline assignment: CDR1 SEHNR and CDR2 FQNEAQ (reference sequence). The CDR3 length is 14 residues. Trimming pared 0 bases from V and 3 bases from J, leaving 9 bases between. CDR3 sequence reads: CASSLAGANYEQYF. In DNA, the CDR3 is TGTGCCAGCAGCTTAGCAGGAGCCAACTACGAGCAGTACTTC.

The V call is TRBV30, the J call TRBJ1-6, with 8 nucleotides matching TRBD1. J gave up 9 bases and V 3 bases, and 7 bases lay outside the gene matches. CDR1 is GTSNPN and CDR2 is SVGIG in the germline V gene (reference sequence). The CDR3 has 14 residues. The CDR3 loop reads CAWSAGQDFSPLHF. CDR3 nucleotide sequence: TGTGCCTGGAGCGCGGGACAGGATTTTTCACCCCTCCACTTT.

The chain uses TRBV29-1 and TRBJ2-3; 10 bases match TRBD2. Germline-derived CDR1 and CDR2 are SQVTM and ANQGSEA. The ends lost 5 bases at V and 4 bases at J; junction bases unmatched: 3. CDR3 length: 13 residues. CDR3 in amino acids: CSVSGGAPDTQYF. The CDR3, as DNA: TGCAGCGTTAGCGGGGGGGCCCCAGATACGCAGTATTTT.

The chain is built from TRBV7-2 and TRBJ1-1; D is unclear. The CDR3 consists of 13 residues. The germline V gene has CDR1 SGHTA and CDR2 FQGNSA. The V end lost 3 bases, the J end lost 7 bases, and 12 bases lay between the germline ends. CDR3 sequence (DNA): TGTGCCAGCAGCTTCCTCGGTTGGGATGAAGCTTTCTTT. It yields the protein CASSFLGWDEAFF.

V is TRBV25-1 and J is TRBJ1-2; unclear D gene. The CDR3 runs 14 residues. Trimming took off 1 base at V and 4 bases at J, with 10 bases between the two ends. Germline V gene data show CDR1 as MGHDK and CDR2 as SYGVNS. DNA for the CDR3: TGTGCCAGCAGTGAATTTGGGAGAGGCTATGGCTACACCTTC. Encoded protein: CASSEFGRGYGYTF.

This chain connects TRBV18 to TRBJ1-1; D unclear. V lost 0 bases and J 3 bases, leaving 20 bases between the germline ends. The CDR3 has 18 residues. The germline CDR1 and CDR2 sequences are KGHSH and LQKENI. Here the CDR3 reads CASSPPSVGRRQDTEAFF. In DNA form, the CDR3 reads TGTGCCAGCTCACCACCCTCAGTCGGTCGGCGTCAAGACACTGAAGCTTTCTTT.

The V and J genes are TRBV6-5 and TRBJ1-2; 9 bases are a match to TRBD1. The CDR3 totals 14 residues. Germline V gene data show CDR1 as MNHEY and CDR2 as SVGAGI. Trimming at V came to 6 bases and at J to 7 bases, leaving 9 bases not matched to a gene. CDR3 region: CASRPSGTGSGYTF. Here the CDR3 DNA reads TGTGCCAGCAGGCCGTCCGGGACAGGGAGTGGCTACACCTTC.

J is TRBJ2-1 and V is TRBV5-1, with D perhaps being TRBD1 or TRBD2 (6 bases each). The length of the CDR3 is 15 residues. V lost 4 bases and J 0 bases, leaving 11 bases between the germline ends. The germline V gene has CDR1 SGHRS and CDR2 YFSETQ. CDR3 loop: CASSEGGSSYNEQFF. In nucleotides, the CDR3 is TGCGCCAGCAGCGAGGGGGGCAGCTCCTACAATGAGCAGTTCTTC.

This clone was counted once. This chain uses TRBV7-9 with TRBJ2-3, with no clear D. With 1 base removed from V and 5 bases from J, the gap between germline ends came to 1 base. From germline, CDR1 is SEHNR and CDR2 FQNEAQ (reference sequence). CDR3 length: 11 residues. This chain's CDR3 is CASSLEDTQYF. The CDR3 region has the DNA TGTGCCAGCAGCTTAGAAGATACGCAGTATTTT.

The CDR3 spells CASSLVDSLREAFF. For the CDR3, the DNA is TGCGCCAGCAGCTTGGTCGACTCCCTTCGTGAAGCTTTCTTT. The chain combines TRBV5-1 with TRBJ1-1, with D hard to call. Germline CDR1 reads SGHRS; CDR2 reads YFSETQ. V shed 0 bases and J shed 7 bases, with 13 bases lying between them. CDR3 size: 14 residues. The variable domain in full, with the rest retrieved from reference TRBV5-1 and TRBJ1-1, is KAGVTQTPRYLIKTRGQQVTLSCSPISGHRSVSWYQQTPGQGLQFLFEYFSETQRNKGNFPGRFSGRQFSNSRSEMNVSTLELGDSALYLCASSLVDSLREAFFGQGTRLTVV.

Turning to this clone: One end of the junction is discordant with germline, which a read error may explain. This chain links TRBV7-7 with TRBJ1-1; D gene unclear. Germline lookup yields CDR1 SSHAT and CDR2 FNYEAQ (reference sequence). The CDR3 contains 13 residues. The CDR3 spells CASSLSLNTEAFF. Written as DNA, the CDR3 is TGTGCTAGCAGCTTATCCCTGAACACTGAAGCTTTCTTT.

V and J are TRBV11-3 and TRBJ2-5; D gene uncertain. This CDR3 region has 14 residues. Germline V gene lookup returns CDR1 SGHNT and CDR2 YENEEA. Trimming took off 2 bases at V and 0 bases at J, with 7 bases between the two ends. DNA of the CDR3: TGTGCCAGCAGCTTAAGCCAGAACCAAGAGACCCAGTACTTC. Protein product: CASSLSQNQETQYF.